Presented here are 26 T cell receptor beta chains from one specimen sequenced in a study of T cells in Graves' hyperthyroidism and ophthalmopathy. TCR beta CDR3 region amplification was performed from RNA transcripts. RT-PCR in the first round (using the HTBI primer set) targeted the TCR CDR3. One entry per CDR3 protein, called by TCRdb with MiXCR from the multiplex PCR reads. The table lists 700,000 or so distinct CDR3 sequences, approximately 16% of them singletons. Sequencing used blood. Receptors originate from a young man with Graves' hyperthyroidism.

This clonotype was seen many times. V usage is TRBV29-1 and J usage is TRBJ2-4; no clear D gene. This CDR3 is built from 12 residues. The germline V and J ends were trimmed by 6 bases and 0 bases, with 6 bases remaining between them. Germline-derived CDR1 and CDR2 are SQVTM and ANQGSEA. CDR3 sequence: CSVELAKNIQYF. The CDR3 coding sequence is TGCAGCGTAGAGCTAGCCAAAAACATTCAGTACTTC.

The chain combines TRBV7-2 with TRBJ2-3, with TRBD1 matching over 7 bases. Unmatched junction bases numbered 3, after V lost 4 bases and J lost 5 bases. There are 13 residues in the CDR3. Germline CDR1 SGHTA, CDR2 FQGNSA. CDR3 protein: CASSYRGLDTQYF. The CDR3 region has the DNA TGTGCCAGCAGCTATAGGGGGCTAGATACGCAGTATTTT.

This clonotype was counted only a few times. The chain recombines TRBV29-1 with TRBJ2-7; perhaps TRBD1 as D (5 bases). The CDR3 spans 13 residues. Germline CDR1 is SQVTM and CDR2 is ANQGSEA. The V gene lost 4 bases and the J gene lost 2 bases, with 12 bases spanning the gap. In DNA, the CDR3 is TGCAGCGTTGCTATAGGGGCCGCCTACGAGCAGTACTTC. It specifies CSVAIGAAYEQYF.

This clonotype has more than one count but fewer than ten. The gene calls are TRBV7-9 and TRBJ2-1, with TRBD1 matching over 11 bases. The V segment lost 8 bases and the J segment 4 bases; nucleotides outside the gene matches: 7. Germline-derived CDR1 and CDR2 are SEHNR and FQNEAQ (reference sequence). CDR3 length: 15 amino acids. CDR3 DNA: TGTGCCAGCGAAACGGACAGGGGGCCTTACAATGAGCAGTTCTTC. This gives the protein CASETDRGPYNEQFF.

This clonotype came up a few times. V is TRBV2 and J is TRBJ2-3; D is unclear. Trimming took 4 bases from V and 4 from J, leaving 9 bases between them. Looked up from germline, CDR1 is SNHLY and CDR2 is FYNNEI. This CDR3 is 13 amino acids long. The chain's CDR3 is CASSAGGPDTQYF. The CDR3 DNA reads TGTGCCAGCAGTGCAGGTGGCCCAGATACGCAGTATTTT.

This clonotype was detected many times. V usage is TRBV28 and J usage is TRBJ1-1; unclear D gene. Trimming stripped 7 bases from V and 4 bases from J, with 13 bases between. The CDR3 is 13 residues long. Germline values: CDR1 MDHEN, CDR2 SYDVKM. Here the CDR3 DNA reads TGTGCCAGCAACGAATATAGAGGCACTGAAGCTTTCTTT. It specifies CASNEYRGTEAFF.

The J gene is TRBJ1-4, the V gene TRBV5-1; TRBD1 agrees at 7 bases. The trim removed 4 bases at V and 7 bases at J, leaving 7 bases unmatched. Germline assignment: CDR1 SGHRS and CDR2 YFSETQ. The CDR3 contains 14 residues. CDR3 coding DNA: TGCGCCAGCAGCAAAAACAGGGGCGGTGAAAAACTGTTTTTT. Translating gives CASSKNRGGEKLFF. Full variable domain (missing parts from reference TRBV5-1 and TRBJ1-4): KAGVTQTPRYLIKTRGQQVTLSCSPISGHRSVSWYQQTPGQGLQFLFEYFSETQRNKGNFPGRFSGRQFSNSRSEMNVSTLELGDSALYLCASSKNRGGEKLFFGSGTQLSVL.

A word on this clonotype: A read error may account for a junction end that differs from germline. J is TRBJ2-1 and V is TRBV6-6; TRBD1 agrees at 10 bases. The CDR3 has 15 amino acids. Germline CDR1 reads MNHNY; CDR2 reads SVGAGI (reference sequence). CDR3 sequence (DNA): TGCGCCGGCAGTTACTCAGGGACAGGGGTTACGGAGCAGTTCTTC. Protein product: CAGSYSGTGVTEQFF.

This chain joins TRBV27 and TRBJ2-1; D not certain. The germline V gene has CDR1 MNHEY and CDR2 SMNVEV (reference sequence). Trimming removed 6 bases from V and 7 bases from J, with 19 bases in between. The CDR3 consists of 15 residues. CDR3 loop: CASSPSIWSRNEQFF. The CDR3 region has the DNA TGTGCCAGCAGCCCTTCCATATGGAGTAGGAATGAGCAGTTCTTC.

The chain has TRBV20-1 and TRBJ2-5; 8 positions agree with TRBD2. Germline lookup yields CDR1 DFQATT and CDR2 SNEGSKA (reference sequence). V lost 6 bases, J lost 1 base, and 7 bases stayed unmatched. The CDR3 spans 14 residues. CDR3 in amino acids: CSASLAGLQETQYF. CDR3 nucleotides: TGCAGTGCATCCCTAGCGGGTCTCCAAGAGACCCAGTACTTC.

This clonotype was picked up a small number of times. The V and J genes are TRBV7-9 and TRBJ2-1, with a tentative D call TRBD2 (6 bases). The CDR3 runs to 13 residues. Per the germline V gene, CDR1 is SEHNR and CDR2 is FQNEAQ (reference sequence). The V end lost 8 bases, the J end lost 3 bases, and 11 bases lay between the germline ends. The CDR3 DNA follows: TGTGCCAGCGCTCCGGGACTCTACAATGAGCAGTTCTTC. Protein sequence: CASAPGLYNEQFF.

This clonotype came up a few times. CDR3 nucleotide sequence: TGTGCCAGCAGTTACTCGGCCGCGGTGGACAGGACAGAACTTCGATACAATGAGCAGTTCTTC. Translated, it gives CASSYSAAVDRTELRYNEQFF. The chain has TRBV6-6 and TRBJ2-1; 7 bases are shared with TRBD1. V was clipped by 0 bases and J by 4 bases; unmatched bases: 21. The CDR3 runs to 21 residues. Germline V CDR1 and CDR2: MNHNY, SVGAGI (reference sequence).

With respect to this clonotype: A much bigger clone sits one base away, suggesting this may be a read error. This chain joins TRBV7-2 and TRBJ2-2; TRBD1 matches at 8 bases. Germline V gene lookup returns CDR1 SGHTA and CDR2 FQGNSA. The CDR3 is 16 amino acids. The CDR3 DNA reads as TGTGGCAGCAGCTTAGCCTCCAGGGGGCTAGGCGGGGAGCTGTTTTTT. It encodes CGSSLASRGLGGELFF.

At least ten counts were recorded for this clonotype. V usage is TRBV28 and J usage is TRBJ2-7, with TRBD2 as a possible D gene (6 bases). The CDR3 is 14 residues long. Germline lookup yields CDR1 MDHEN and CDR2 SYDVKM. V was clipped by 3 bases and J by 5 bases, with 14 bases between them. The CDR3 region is CASSLPLGLNEQYF. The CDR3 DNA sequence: TGTGCCAGCAGTTTGCCCCTCGGACTAAACGAGCAGTACTTC. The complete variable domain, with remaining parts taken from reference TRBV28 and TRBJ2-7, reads DVKVTQSSRYLVKRTGEKVFLECVQDMDHENMFWYRQDPGLGLRLIYFSYDVKMKEKGDIPEGYSVSREKKERFSLILESASTNQTSMYLCASSLPLGLNEQYFGPGTRLTVT.

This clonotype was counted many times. CDR3 region: CASSGGQGTYEQYF. Written as DNA, the CDR3 is TGTGCCAGCAGCGGGGGACAGGGAACCTACGAGCAGTACTTC. This chain joins TRBV7-6 and TRBJ2-7, with 9 bases lining up with TRBD1. J gave up 2 bases and V 5 bases, and 4 bases lay outside the gene matches. This CDR3 spans 14 amino acids. Germline lookup yields CDR1 SGHVS and CDR2 FNYEAQ. The full variable domain, rest sourced from reference TRBV7-6 and TRBJ2-7, is GAGVSQSPRYKVTKRGQDVALRCDPISGHVSLYWYRQALGQGPEFLTYFNYEAQQDKSGLPNDRFSAERPEGSISTLTIQRTEQRDSAMYRCASSGGQGTYEQYFGPGTRLTVT.

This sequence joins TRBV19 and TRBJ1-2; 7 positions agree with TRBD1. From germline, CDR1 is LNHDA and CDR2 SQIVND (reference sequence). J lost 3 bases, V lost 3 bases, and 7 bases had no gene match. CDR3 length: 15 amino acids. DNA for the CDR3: TGTGCCAGTAGTATCGGGACAGAGAGAGACTATGGCTACACCTTC. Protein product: CASSIGTERDYGYTF.

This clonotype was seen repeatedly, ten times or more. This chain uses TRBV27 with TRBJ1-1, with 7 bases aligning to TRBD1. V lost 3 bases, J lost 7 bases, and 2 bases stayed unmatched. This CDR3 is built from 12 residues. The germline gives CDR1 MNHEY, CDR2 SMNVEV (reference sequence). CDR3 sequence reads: CASSLRTGEAFF. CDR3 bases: TGTGCCAGCAGTTTGAGGACAGGTGAAGCTTTCTTT.

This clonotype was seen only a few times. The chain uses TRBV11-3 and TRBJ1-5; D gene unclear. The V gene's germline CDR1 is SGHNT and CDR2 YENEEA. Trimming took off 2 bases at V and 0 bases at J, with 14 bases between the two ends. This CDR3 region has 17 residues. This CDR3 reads CASSLMFPLHSNQPQHF. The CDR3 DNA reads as TGTGCCAGCAGCTTAATGTTCCCCCTTCATAGCAATCAGCCCCAGCATTTT.

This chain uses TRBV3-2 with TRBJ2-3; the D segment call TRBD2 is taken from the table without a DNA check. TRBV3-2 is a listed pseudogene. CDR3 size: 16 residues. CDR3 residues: CASSQGLAVSQDTQYF. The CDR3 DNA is TGTGCCAGCAGCCAAGGACTAGCGGTCTCTCAAGATACGCAGTATTTT.

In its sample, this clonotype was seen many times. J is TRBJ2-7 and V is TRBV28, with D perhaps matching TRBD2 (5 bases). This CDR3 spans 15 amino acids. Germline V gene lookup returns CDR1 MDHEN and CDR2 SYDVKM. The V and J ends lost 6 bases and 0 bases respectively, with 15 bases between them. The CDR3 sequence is CASRRWTASSYEQYF. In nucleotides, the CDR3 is TGTGCCAGCAGAAGATGGACTGCCTCCTCCTACGAGCAGTACTTC.

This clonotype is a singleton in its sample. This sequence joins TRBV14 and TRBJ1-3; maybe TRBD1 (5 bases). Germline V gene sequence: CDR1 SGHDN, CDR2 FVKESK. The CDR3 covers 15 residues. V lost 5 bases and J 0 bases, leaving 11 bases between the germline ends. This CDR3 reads CASSRTGYSGNTIYF. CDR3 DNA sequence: TGTGCCAGCAGCAGAACAGGATACTCTGGAAACACCATATATTTT.

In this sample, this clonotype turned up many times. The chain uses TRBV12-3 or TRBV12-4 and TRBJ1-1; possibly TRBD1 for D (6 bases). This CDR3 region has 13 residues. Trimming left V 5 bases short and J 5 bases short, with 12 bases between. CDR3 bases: TGTGCCAGCAGTCAACAGGGTTGGACTGAAGCTTTCTTT. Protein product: CASSQQGWTEAFF.

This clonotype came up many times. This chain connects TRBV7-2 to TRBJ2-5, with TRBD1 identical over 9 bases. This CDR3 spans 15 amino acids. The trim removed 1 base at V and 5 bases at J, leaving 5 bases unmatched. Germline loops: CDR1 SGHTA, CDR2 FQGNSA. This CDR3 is CASSLEGTGTETQYF. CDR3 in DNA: TGTGCCAGCAGCTTAGAGGGGACAGGGACCGAGACCCAGTACTTC.

The CDR3 loop is CASSGLAGPYGELFF. The CDR3 nucleotides read TGTGCCAGCAGTGGACTAGCGGGGCCTTATGGGGAGCTGTTTTTT. This chain links TRBV2 with TRBJ2-2; 11 positions agree with TRBD2. The CDR3 totals 15 residues. V was pared by 4 bases and J by 8 bases, with 6 bases of the junction left unmatched. In germline, CDR1 is SNHLY, CDR2 FYNNEI.

CDR3 coding DNA: TGTGCCAGCAGTCCGGCCGGGACAGGGGACGAGACCCAGTACTTC. Its protein product is CASSPAGTGDETQYF. The V gene is TRBV28, the J gene TRBJ2-5, with 10 bases fitting TRBD1. The junction had 8 bases not matched to a gene; V was cut back by 5 bases and J by 5 bases. The CDR3 length is 15 residues. CDR1 and CDR2 from the germline V gene are MDHEN and SYDVKM.

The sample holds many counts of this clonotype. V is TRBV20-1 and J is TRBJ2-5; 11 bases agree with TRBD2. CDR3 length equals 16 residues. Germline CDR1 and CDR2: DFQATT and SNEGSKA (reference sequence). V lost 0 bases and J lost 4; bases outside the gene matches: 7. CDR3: CSARDHLAGGGETQYF. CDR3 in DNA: TGCAGTGCTAGAGATCACCTAGCGGGAGGAGGAGAGACCCAGTACTTC.